This T cell receptor beta chain was captured by sequencing in a study of shared clonotypes between healthy human individuals. TCRdb keeps only in-frame clones here, not all; method: immunoSEQ multiplex PCR. The sample gives about 380,000 clones, 90% to 97% of which show up once; 0.32% is in the top ten. Overall study results and limits: Shared across a few donors were roughly 5% of the naive CD4 clonotypes. Researchers found naive subsets generally carried larger estimated richness than memory subsets.

CDR1 WSHSY and CDR2 SAAADI come from the germline V gene. The V end was cut by 10 bases, the J end by 0 bases, with 19 bases between. This CDR3 spans 15 amino acids. As for this clone: Its antigen is undetermined.

Sequencing used memory CD8+ T cells sorted from blood. Noted subset: CD45RO+ cells pooled with CCR7-negative TemRA cells. V usage is TRBV10-2 and J usage is TRBJ2-7, with a possible D match to TRBD1 (5 bases). The receptor's source is a man between 25 and 39 years old in good health. Here the CDR3 reads CATCGPGRSSYEQYF. Written as DNA, the CDR3 is TGCGCCACTTGCGGCCCAGGGCGTAGCTCCTACGAGCAGTACTTC.